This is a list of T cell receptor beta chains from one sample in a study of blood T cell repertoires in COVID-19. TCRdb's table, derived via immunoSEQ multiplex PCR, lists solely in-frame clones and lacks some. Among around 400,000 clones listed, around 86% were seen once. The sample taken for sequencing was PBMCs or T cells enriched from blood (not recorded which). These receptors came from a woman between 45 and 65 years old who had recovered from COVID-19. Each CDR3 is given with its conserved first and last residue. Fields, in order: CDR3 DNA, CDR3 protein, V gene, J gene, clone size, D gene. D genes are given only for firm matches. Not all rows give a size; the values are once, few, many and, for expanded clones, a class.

CDR3nt: TGTGCCAGCAGCCTAGGGACAGGGCGAAACACCGGGGAGCTGTTTTTT
CDR3aa: CASSLGTGRNTGELFF
v_gene: TRBV3-1/TRBV3-2
j_gene: TRBJ2-2
abundance: once
d_gene: TRBD1

CDR3nt: TGTGCCAGCAGCGTATTTGGACAGGGGTCATCTGGAAACACCATATATTTT
CDR3aa: CASSVFGQGSSGNTIYF
v_gene: TRBV9
j_gene: TRBJ1-3
abundance: NA
d_gene: TRBD1

CDR3nt: TGTGCCAGCAGAAGGGACAGGGCCTTGCGCCAGCCCCAGCATTTT
CDR3aa: CASRRDRALRQPQHF
v_gene: TRBV21-1
j_gene: TRBJ1-5
abundance: NA
d_gene: NA

CDR3nt: TGTGCCAGCAGCTTGTACGACAGGAGCGATCAGCCCCAGCATTTT
CDR3aa: CASSLYDRSDQPQHF
v_gene: TRBV5-8
j_gene: TRBJ1-5
abundance: NA
d_gene: NA

CDR3nt: TGCAGCGTTCAGGACAGTAACTATGGCTACACCTTC
CDR3aa: CSVQDSNYGYTF
v_gene: TRBV29-1
j_gene: TRBJ1-2
abundance: NA
d_gene: NA

CDR3nt: TGTGCCAGCAGGGCCAGTTGGACTGAAGCTTTCTTT
CDR3aa: CASRASWTEAFF
v_gene: TRBV12-3/TRBV12-4
j_gene: TRBJ1-1
abundance: NA
d_gene: NA

CDR3nt: TGTGCCAGCAGCCCCGGGACAGGATCGAACTATGGCTACACCTTC
CDR3aa: CASSPGTGSNYGYTF
v_gene: TRBV9
j_gene: TRBJ1-2
abundance: NA
d_gene: TRBD1

CDR3nt: TGCAGTGCTAGTTATTCACTAGTTCCCGAGACCCAGTACTTC
CDR3aa: CSASYSLVPETQYF
v_gene: TRBV20-1
j_gene: TRBJ2-5
abundance: NA
d_gene: NA

CDR3nt: TGTGCCAGCTCACCACTAGGGAACAGGGGGTTTCACAACACTGAAGCTTTCTTT
CDR3aa: CASSPLGNRGFHNTEAFF
v_gene: TRBV18
j_gene: TRBJ1-1
abundance: few
d_gene: TRBD1

CDR3nt: TGTGCCAGCAGCCCAACCGCAGGGTCCGGGGAGCTGTTTTTT
CDR3aa: CASSPTAGSGELFF
v_gene: TRBV11-3
j_gene: TRBJ2-2
abundance: NA
d_gene: NA

CDR3nt: TGTGCCAGCAGGGGACTAGGGGAGCTCTACGAGCAGTACTTC
CDR3aa: CASRGLGELYEQYF
v_gene: TRBV2
j_gene: TRBJ2-7
abundance: NA
d_gene: TRBD2

CDR3nt: TGCGCCAGCGGGCTCACAGGGCCCCAAGAGACCCAGTACTTC
CDR3aa: CASGLTGPQETQYF
v_gene: TRBV5-1
j_gene: TRBJ2-5
abundance: NA
d_gene: NA

CDR3nt: TGTGCCAGCAGCTTGGGACAGGGACTCAACAATGAGCAGTTCTTC
CDR3aa: CASSLGQGLNNEQFF
v_gene: TRBV11-1
j_gene: TRBJ2-1
abundance: NA
d_gene: TRBD1

CDR3nt: TGTGCCAGCAGTGAGGGACTAGGAGATACGCAGTATTTT
CDR3aa: CASSEGLGDTQYF
v_gene: TRBV2
j_gene: TRBJ2-3
abundance: NA
d_gene: TRBD2

CDR3nt: TGTGCCAGTAGTATAAGAGCAGGGTTCAGGGACAATGAGCAGTTCTTC
CDR3aa: CASSIRAGFRDNEQFF
v_gene: TRBV19
j_gene: TRBJ2-1
abundance: many
d_gene: NA

CDR3nt: TGTGCCAGTAGTATTTTGGGGCTCAATGAAAAACTGTTTTTT
CDR3aa: CASSILGLNEKLFF
v_gene: TRBV19
j_gene: TRBJ1-4
abundance: NA
d_gene: NA

CDR3nt: TGTGCCAGCAGCGTAGCACCAGGGGGCACAGATACGCAGTATTTT
CDR3aa: CASSVAPGGTDTQYF
v_gene: TRBV9
j_gene: TRBJ2-3
abundance: NA
d_gene: NA

CDR3nt: TGTGCCAGCAACGTACAGGGAGCCGGGGAGCTGTTTTTT
CDR3aa: CASNVQGAGELFF
v_gene: TRBV12-3/TRBV12-4
j_gene: TRBJ2-2
abundance: NA
d_gene: NA

CDR3nt: TGTGCCAGCAGCACCACACGGAACACTGAAGCTTTCTTT
CDR3aa: CASSTTRNTEAFF
v_gene: TRBV11-3
j_gene: TRBJ1-1
abundance: NA
d_gene: NA

CDR3nt: TGCGCCAGCAGGTTGCCATGGGGGGAGTTCACTGAAGCTTTCTTT
CDR3aa: CASRLPWGEFTEAFF
v_gene: TRBV10-1
j_gene: TRBJ1-1
abundance: NA
d_gene: NA

CDR3nt: TGTGCCAGCCTCCTTTTAGGGGAGACAGGAAGTGGCAATGAGCAGTTCTTC
CDR3aa: CASLLLGETGSGNEQFF
v_gene: TRBV5-6
j_gene: TRBJ2-1
abundance: NA
d_gene: NA

CDR3nt: TGTGCCTGGAGTATAGGGGGAGACACTGAAGCTTTCTTT
CDR3aa: CAWSIGGDTEAFF
v_gene: TRBV30
j_gene: TRBJ1-1
abundance: NA
d_gene: NA

CDR3nt: TGTGCCAGCAGTTCGTCGGGACTGTGGACTGAAGCTTTCTTT
CDR3aa: CASSSSGLWTEAFF
v_gene: TRBV28
j_gene: TRBJ1-1
abundance: NA
d_gene: NA

CDR3nt: TGTGCCAGCAGTCCCCCGTTGCGGGCGAACACTGAAGCTTTCTTT
CDR3aa: CASSPPLRANTEAFF
v_gene: TRBV7-2
j_gene: TRBJ1-1
abundance: NA
d_gene: NA

CDR3nt: TGTGTCAGAAGCTTATGCCCCCGCGCCGATAGTAACGAGCAGTACTTC
CDR3aa: CVRSLCPRADSNEQYF
v_gene: TRBV7-5
j_gene: TRBJ2-7
abundance: NA
d_gene: NA

CDR3nt: TGCAGCGTTGACGGCCTAGCAGACACCGGGGAGCTGTTTTTT
CDR3aa: CSVDGLADTGELFF
v_gene: TRBV29-1
j_gene: TRBJ2-2
abundance: NA
d_gene: NA

CDR3nt: TGTGCCAGCAGTTACGGGTTCCAGGGCGGGGTGAGAGGCTACACCTTC
CDR3aa: CASSYGFQGGVRGYTF
v_gene: TRBV6-5
j_gene: TRBJ1-2
abundance: NA
d_gene: NA

CDR3nt: TGTGCCAGCAGCCAAGGGGGAGTAGCGGGAGGGTCTTACAATGAGCAGTTCTTC
CDR3aa: CASSQGGVAGGSYNEQFF
v_gene: TRBV3-1/TRBV3-2
j_gene: TRBJ2-1
abundance: NA
d_gene: TRBD2

CDR3nt: TGCGCCAGCAGCCCAAGACTAGCGGGAGGTACAGATACGCAGTATTTT
CDR3aa: CASSPRLAGGTDTQYF
v_gene: TRBV5-1
j_gene: TRBJ2-3
abundance: once
d_gene: TRBD2

CDR3nt: TGTGCCAGCAGTGCCGCTCGCCTGGACAGGAAGAGAAACACCATATATTTT
CDR3aa: CASSAARLDRKRNTIYF
v_gene: TRBV27
j_gene: TRBJ1-3
abundance: NA
d_gene: TRBD1

CDR3nt: TGTGCCAGCAGCCCGACAGGGAAAAGCTCCTATAATTCACCCCTCCACTTT
CDR3aa: CASSPTGKSSYNSPLHF
v_gene: TRBV7-9
j_gene: TRBJ1-6
abundance: once
d_gene: TRBD1

CDR3nt: TGTGCCAGCAGTAGTACAGGGATTAACTATGGCTACACCTTC
CDR3aa: CASSSTGINYGYTF
v_gene: TRBV28
j_gene: TRBJ1-2
abundance: NA
d_gene: NA

CDR3nt: TGTGCCAGCAGCACAGGACAGGGCTATGGCTACACCTTC
CDR3aa: CASSTGQGYGYTF
v_gene: TRBV6-2/TRBV6-3
j_gene: TRBJ1-2
abundance: few
d_gene: TRBD1

CDR3nt: TGTGCCAGCAGCCATCTGGGCCCCGGGGAGCTGTTTTTT
CDR3aa: CASSHLGPGELFF
v_gene: TRBV14
j_gene: TRBJ2-2
abundance: NA
d_gene: NA

CDR3nt: TGCGCCAGCAGCCAAGATGAAAGGGGCTCAAGGTACTTC
CDR3aa: CASSQDERGSRYF
v_gene: TRBV4-1
j_gene: TRBJ2-5
abundance: NA
d_gene: NA

CDR3nt: TGTGCCAGCAGCCTCACAGGGGGCACCGGGGAGCTGTTTTTT
CDR3aa: CASSLTGGTGELFF
v_gene: TRBV11-2
j_gene: TRBJ2-2
abundance: NA
d_gene: TRBD1

CDR3nt: TGTGCCAGTAGCACAGGGAATTTGAACACTGAAGCTTTCTTT
CDR3aa: CASSTGNLNTEAFF
v_gene: TRBV19
j_gene: TRBJ1-1
abundance: NA
d_gene: NA

CDR3nt: TGTGCCAGCACCGACAGGGTCAGGGGGAACACTGAAGCTTTCTTT
CDR3aa: CASTDRVRGNTEAFF
v_gene: TRBV6-5
j_gene: TRBJ1-1
abundance: NA
d_gene: TRBD1

CDR3nt: TGTGCCAGCAGCCCCCCTTTCGGGGGGTTATATGAGCAGTTCTTC
CDR3aa: CASSPPFGGLYEQFF
v_gene: TRBV9
j_gene: TRBJ2-1
abundance: NA
d_gene: TRBD2

CDR3nt: TGTGCCAGCAGTGCCCCCACCGTGGTAGGGGGCTACGAGCAGTACTTC
CDR3aa: CASSAPTVVGGYEQYF
v_gene: TRBV6-1
j_gene: TRBJ2-7
abundance: NA
d_gene: NA

CDR3nt: TGTGCCAGCAGTTACGTGGCCACCTATGGCTACACCTTC
CDR3aa: CASSYVATYGYTF
v_gene: TRBV6-2/TRBV6-3
j_gene: TRBJ1-2
abundance: NA
d_gene: NA

CDR3nt: TGTGCCAGCAGCCAAGATCCCACGGAGCCTTATGAAAAACTGTTTTTT
CDR3aa: CASSQDPTEPYEKLFF
v_gene: TRBV4-2
j_gene: TRBJ1-4
abundance: NA
d_gene: NA

CDR3nt: TGCGCCAGCAGCATAACCTGGACAGGGGATGACGAGCAGTACTTC
CDR3aa: CASSITWTGDDEQYF
v_gene: TRBV4-1
j_gene: TRBJ2-7
abundance: NA
d_gene: TRBD1

CDR3nt: TGTGCCAGTAGGGCGGGGAGGGATAGGTTCTCCTACGAGCAGTACTTC
CDR3aa: CASRAGRDRFSYEQYF
v_gene: TRBV19
j_gene: TRBJ2-7
abundance: NA
d_gene: TRBD2

CDR3nt: TGTGCCAGCAGCTACGGACAGAACCAAGAGACCCAGTACTTC
CDR3aa: CASSYGQNQETQYF
v_gene: TRBV11-2
j_gene: TRBJ2-5
abundance: NA
d_gene: NA

CDR3nt: TGTGCCAGCAGACACGGGCAGGGGGAACATGAAAAACTGTTTTTT
CDR3aa: CASRHGQGEHEKLFF
v_gene: TRBV6-5
j_gene: TRBJ1-4
abundance: once
d_gene: TRBD1

CDR3nt: TGCGCCAGCAGCCCACTAGAGGCTAGCGGGGTCAATGAGCAGTTCTTC
CDR3aa: CASSPLEASGVNEQFF
v_gene: TRBV4-3
j_gene: TRBJ2-1
abundance: NA
d_gene: TRBD2

CDR3nt: TGTGCCAGCAGATCAAGCACGGACAGCCTTAATAGCAATCAGCCCCAGCATTTT
CDR3aa: CASRSSTDSLNSNQPQHF
v_gene: TRBV2
j_gene: TRBJ1-5
abundance: once
d_gene: NA

CDR3nt: TGTGCCAGCAGTTACGTATCGGAGGGGTGGCAGCCCCAGCATTTT
CDR3aa: CASSYVSEGWQPQHF
v_gene: TRBV6-2/TRBV6-3
j_gene: TRBJ1-5
abundance: NA
d_gene: NA

CDR3nt: TGTGCCAGCAGCGTAGCTCGAGGGCAGCTGAACACTGAAGCTTTCTTT
CDR3aa: CASSVARGQLNTEAFF
v_gene: TRBV9
j_gene: TRBJ1-1
abundance: NA
d_gene: NA

CDR3nt: TGTGCCAGCAGCCAAGATCCCGGGACAGCTTCCTACGAGCAGTACTTC
CDR3aa: CASSQDPGTASYEQYF
v_gene: TRBV14
j_gene: TRBJ2-7
abundance: NA
d_gene: TRBD1

CDR3nt: TGTGCCAGCAGCGCGCCGGGACAGGGGAAGACCGGGGAGCTGTTTTTT
CDR3aa: CASSAPGQGKTGELFF
v_gene: TRBV11-3
j_gene: TRBJ2-2
abundance: NA
d_gene: TRBD1

CDR3nt: TGTGCCAGCAGTGATGCAGGGGGCAGGTCCTATAATTCACCCCTCCACTTT
CDR3aa: CASSDAGGRSYNSPLHF
v_gene: TRBV6-1
j_gene: TRBJ1-6
abundance: NA
d_gene: TRBD1

CDR3nt: TGTGCCAGCAGCCTCATGCAGGGTCTCTCCTACGAGCAGTACTTC
CDR3aa: CASSLMQGLSYEQYF
v_gene: TRBV27
j_gene: TRBJ2-7
abundance: NA
d_gene: NA

CDR3nt: TGTGCCAGCAGTTACGGAGATAAGGCGCCCCAGCATTTT
CDR3aa: CASSYGDKAPQHF
v_gene: TRBV6-5
j_gene: TRBJ1-5
abundance: once
d_gene: NA

CDR3nt: TGCGCCAGCAGCTTCAGGGTTCAGGGCACTGAAGCTTTCTTT
CDR3aa: CASSFRVQGTEAFF
v_gene: TRBV5-1
j_gene: TRBJ1-1
abundance: NA
d_gene: NA